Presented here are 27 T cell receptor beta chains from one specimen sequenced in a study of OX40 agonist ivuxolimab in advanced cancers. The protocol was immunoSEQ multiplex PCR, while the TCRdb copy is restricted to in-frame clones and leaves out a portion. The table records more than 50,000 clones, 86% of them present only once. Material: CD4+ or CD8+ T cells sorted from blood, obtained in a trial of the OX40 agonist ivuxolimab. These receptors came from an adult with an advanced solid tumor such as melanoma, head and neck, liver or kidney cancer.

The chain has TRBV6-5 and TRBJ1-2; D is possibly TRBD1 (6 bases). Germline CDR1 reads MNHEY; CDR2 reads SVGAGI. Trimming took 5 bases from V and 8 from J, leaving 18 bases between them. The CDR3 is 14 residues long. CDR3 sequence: CASSELTGSGGYTF. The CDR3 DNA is TGTGCCAGCAGTGAACTAACAGGGTCAGGCGGCTACACCTTC.

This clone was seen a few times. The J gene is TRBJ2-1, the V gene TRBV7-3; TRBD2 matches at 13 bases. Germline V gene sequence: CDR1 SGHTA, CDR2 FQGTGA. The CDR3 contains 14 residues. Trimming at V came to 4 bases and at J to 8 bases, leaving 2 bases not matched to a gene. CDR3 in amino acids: CASSSGLAGYEQFF. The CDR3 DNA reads TGTGCCAGCAGCTCGGGACTAGCGGGGTATGAGCAGTTCTTC.

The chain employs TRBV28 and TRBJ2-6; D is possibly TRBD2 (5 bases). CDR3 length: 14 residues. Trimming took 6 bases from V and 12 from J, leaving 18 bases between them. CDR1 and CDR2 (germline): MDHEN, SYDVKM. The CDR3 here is CASSREGVQVVLTF. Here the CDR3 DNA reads TGTGCCAGCAGCCGTGAGGGAGTTCAGGTCGTCCTGACTTTC.

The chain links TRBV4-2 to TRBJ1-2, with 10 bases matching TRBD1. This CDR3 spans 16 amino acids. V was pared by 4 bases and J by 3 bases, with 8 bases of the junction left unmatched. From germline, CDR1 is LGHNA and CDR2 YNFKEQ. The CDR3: CASSPLHGQGDYGYTF. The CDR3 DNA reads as TGTGCCAGCAGCCCCCTCCATGGACAGGGGGACTATGGCTACACCTTC.

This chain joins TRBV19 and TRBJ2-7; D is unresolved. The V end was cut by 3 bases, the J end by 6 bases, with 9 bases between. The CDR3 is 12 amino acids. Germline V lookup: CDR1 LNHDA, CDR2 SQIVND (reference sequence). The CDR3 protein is CASSIVGTEQYF. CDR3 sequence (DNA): TGTGCCAGTAGTATCGTGGGCACCGAGCAGTACTTC.

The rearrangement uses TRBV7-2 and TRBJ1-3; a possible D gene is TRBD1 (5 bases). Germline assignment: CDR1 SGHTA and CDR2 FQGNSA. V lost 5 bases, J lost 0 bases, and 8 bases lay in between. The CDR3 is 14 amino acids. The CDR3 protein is CASSQGNSGNTIYF. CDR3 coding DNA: TGTGCCAGCAGCCAGGGAAACTCTGGAAACACCATATATTTT.

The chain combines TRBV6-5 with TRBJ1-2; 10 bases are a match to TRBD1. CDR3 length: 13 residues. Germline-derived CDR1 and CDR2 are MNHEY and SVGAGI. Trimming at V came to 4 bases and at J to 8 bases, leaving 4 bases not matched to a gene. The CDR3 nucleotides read TGTGCCAGCAGTTTACGGGACAGGGGAGGCTACACCTTC. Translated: CASSLRDRGGYTF.

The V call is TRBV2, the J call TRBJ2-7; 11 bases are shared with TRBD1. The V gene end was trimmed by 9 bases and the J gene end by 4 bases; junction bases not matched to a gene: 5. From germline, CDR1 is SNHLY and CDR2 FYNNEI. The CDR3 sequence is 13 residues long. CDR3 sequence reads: CASGQGASYEQYF. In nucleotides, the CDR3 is TGTGCCAGTGGACAGGGGGCTTCGTACGAGCAGTACTTC. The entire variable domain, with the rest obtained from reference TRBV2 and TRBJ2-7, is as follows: EPEVTQTPSHQVTQMGQEVILRCVPISNHLYFYWYRQILGQKVEFLVSFYNNEISEKSEIFDDQFSVERPDGSNFTLKIRSTKLEDSAMYFCASGQGASYEQYFGPGTRLTVT.

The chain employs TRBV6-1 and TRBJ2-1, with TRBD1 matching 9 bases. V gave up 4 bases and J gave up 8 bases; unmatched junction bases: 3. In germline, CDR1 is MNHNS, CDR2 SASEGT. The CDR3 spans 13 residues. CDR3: CASSVWTGDEQFF. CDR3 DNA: TGTGCCAGCAGTGTATGGACAGGGGATGAGCAGTTCTTC.

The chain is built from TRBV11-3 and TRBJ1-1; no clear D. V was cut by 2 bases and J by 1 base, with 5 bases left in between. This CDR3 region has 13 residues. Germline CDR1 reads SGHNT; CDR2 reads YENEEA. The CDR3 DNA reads TGTGCCAGCAGCTTATTGAGGAACACTGAAGCTTTCTTT. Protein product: CASSLLRNTEAFF.

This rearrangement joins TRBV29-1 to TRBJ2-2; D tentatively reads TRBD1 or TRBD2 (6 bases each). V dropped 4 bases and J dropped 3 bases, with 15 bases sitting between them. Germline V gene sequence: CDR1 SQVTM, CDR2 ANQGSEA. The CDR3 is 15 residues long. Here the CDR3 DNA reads TGCAGCGTTGCCGTCGGGGGCGCGGACACCGGGGAGCTGTTTTTT. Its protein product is CSVAVGGADTGELFF.

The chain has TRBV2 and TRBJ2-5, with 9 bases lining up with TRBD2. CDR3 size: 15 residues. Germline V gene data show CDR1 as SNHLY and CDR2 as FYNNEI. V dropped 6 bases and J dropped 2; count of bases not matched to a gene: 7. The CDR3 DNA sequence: TGTGCCAGCAGGCAGACTAGCGGCCCACAAGAGACCCAGTACTTC. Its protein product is CASRQTSGPQETQYF.

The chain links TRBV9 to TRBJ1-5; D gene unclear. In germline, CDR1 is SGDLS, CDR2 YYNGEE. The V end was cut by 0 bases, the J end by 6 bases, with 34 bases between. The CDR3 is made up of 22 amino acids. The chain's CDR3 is CASSVEEMEGREKDGYSQPQHF. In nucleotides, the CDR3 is TGTGCCAGCAGCGTAGAAGAGATGGAGGGAAGGGAGAAGGATGGTTATAGTCAGCCCCAGCATTTT.

This CDR3 is CASSYGGTSYNEQFF. CDR3 DNA sequence: TGTGCCAGCAGTTACGGGGGGACCTCCTACAATGAGCAGTTCTTC. The V and J genes are TRBV6-6 and TRBJ2-1; TRBD2 might be the D (6 bases). The germline V gene has CDR1 MNHNY and CDR2 SVGAGI (reference sequence). Trimming took off 2 bases at V and 0 bases at J, with 8 bases between the two ends. The CDR3 has 15 amino acids.

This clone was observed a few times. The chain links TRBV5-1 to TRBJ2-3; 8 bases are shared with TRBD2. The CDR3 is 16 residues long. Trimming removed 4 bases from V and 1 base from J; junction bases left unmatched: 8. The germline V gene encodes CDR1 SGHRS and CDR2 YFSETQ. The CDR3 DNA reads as TGCGCCAGCAGCCCTGATGCGGGGGGCCGCACAGATACGCAGTATTTT. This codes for CASSPDAGGRTDTQYF. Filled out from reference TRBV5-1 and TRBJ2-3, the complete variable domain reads KAGVTQTPRYLIKTRGQQVTLSCSPISGHRSVSWYQQTPGQGLQFLFEYFSETQRNKGNFPGRFSGRQFSNSRSEMNVSTLELGDSALYLCASSPDAGGRTDTQYFGPGTRLTVL.

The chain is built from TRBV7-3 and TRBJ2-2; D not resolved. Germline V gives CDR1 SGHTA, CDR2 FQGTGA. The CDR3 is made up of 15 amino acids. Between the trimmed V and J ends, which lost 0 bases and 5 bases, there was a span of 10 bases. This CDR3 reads CASSLTHQETGELFF. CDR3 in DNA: TGTGCCAGCAGCTTAACTCACCAGGAAACCGGGGAGCTGTTTTTT.

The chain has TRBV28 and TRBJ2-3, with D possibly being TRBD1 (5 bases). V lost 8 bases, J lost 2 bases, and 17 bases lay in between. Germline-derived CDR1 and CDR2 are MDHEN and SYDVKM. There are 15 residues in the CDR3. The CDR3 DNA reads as TGTGCCAGCCCCCCTGGGCCCAGGGCCACAGATACGCAGTATTTT. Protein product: CASPPGPRATDTQYF.

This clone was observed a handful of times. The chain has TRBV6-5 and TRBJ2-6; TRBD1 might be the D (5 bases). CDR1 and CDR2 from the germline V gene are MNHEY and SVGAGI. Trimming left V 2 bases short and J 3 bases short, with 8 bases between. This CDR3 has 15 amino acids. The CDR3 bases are TGTGCCAGCAGTTACCAGGGTGGTGGGGCCAACGTCCTGACTTTC. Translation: CASSYQGGGANVLTF.

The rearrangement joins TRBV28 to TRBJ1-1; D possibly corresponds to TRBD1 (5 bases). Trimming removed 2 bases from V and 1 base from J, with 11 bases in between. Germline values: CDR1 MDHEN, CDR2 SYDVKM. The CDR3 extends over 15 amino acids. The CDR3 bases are TGTGCCAGCAGTTTAGCAGGGACGGGGAACACTGAAGCTTTCTTT. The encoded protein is CASSLAGTGNTEAFF.

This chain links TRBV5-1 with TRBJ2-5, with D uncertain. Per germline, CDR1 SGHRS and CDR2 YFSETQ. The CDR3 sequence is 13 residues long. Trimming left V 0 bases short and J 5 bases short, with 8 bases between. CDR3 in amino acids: CASSLDVKETQYF. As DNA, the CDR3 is TGCGCCAGCAGCTTGGACGTTAAGGAGACCCAGTACTTC.

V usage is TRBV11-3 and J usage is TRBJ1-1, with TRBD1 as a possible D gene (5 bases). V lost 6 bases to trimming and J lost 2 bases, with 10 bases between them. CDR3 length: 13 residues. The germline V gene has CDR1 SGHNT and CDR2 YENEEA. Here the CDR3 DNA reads TGTGCCAGCAGTCCGGGGCCTAACACTGAAGCTTTCTTT. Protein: CASSPGPNTEAFF.

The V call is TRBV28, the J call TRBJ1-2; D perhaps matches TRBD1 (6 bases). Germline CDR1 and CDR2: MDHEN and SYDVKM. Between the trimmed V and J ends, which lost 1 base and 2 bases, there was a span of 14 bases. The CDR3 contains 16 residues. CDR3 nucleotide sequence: TGTGCCAGCAGTTTATTCGGGGGGGCGGGAAACTATGGCTACACCTTC. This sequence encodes CASSLFGGAGNYGYTF.

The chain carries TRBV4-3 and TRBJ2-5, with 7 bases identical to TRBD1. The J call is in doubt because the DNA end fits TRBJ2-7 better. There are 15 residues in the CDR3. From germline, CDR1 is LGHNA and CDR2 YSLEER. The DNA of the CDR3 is TGCGCCAGCAGCCCCCAGGGACAGAGCACCTACGAGCAGTACTTC. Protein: CASSPQGQSTYEQYF.

The CDR3 spells CASSIGEGYEQYF. The CDR3 coding sequence is TGTGCCAGTAGTATAGGAGAGGGCTACGAGCAGTACTTC. The chain joins TRBV19 to TRBJ2-7; maybe TRBD2 (5 bases). CDR3 length: 13 residues. The germline V gene has CDR1 LNHDA and CDR2 SQIVND (reference sequence). Trimming removed 1 base from V and 3 bases from J, with 7 bases in between. Looking up the rest from reference TRBV19 and TRBJ2-7 gives the full variable domain: DGGITQSPKYLFRKEGQNVTLSCEQNLNHDAMYWYRQDPGQGLRLIYYSQIVNDFQKGDIAEGYSVSREKKESFPLTVTSAQKNPTAFYLCASSIGEGYEQYFGPGTRLTVT.

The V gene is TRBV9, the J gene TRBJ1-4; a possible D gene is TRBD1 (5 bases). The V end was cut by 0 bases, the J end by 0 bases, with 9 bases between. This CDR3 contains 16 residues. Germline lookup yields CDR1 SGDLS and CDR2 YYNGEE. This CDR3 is CASSVGVGATNEKLFF. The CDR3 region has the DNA TGTGCCAGCAGCGTAGGCGTGGGGGCAACTAATGAAAAACTGTTTTTT.

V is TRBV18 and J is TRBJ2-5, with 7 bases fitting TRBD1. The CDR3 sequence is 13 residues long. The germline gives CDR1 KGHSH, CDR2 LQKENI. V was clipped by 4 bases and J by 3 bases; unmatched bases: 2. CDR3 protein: CASSHDREETQYF. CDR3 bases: TGTGCCAGCTCACACGACAGGGAAGAGACCCAGTACTTC.

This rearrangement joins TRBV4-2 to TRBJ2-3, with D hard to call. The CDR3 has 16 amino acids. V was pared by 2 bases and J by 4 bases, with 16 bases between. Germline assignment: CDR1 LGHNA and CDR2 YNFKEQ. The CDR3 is CASSQSDTQGSDTQYF. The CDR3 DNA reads TGTGCCAGCAGCCAATCTGATACCCAAGGCTCAGATACGCAGTATTTT.